The subject of this entry is one TCR beta chain. Sequencing used immunoSEQ multiplex PCR; TCRdb keeps in-frame clones, though not all of them. This table has 250,000 to 350,000 clones, 85% to 90% appearing once. The entry originates in a study of blood T cell repertoires in COVID-19. Trimming shortened V by 7 bases and J by 2 bases, and 11 bases separated the two germline ends. The CDR3 consists of 13 residues. Germline CDR1 and CDR2: SQVTM and ANQGSEA. The origin of this receptor is a woman under 30 who had recovered from COVID-19. V and J are TRBV29-1 and TRBJ2-2; a weak D match, TRBD2 (6 bases). The sequenced material came from PBMCs or T cells enriched from blood (not recorded which). The CDR3 DNA follows: TGCAGCGCGGACTACCCTAACACCGGGGAGCTGTTTTTT. Translating gives CSADYPNTGELFF.